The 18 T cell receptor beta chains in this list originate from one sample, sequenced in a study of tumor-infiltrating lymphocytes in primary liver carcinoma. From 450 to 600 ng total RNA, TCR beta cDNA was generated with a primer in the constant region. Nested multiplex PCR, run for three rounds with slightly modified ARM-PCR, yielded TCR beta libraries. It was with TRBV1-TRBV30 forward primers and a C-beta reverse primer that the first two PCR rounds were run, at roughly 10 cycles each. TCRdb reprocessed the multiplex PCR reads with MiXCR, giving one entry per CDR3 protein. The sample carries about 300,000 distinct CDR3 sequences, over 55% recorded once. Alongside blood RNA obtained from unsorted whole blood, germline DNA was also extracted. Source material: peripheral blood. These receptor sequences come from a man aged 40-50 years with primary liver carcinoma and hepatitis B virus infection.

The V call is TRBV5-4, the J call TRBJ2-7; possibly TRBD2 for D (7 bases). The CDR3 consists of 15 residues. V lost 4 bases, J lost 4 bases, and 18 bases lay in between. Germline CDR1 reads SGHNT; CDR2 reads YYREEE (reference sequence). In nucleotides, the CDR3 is TGTGCCAGCAGCGGGGGGGGCAGGACGGGGTACGAGCAGTACTTC. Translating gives CASSGGGRTGYEQYF. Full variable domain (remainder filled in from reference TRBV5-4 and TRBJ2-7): ETGVTQSPTHLIKTRGQQVTLRCSSQSGHNTVSWYQQALGQGPQFIFQYYREEENGRGNFPPRFSGLQFPNYSSELNVNALELDDSALYLCASSGGGRTGYEQYFGPGTRLTVT.

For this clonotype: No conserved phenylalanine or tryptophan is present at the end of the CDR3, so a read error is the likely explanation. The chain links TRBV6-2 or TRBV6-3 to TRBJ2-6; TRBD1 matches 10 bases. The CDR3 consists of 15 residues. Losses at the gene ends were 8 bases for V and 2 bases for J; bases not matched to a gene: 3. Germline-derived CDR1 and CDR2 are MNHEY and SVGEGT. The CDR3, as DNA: TGTGCCAGCGAAGGACAGGGGGCTGGGGCCAACGTCCTGACTTTA. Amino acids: CASEGQGAGANVLTL.

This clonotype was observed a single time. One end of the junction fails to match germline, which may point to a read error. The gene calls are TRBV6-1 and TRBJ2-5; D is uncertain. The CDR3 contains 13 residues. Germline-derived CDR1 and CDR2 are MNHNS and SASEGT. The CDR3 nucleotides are TGTGCCATCAGTTGGACGGTCCAAGAGACCCAATACTTC. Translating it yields CAISWTVQETQYF.

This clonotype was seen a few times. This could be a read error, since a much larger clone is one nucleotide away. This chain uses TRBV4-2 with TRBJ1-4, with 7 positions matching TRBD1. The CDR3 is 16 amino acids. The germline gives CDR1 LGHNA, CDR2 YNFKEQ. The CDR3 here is CARSQADRATNEKLFF. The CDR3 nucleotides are TGTGCCAGGAGCCAAGCAGACAGGGCAACTAATGAAAAACTGTTTTTT.

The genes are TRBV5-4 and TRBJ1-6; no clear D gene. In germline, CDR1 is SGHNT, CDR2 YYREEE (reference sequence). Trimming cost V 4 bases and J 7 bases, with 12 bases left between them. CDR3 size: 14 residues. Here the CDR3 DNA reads TGTGCCAGCAGCATGGATATTCGAAATTCACCCCTCCACTTT. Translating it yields CASSMDIRNSPLHF.

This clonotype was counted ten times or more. This CDR3 is CASRLGSGQGFRREFF. DNA of the CDR3: TGTGCCAGCAGGCTTGGGTCGGGACAGGGGTTCCGTCGGGAGTTCTTC. The chain uses TRBV12-3 or TRBV12-4 and TRBJ2-1, with 10 bases that match TRBD1. V dropped 6 bases and J dropped 14; count of bases not matched to a gene: 19. CDR3 length: 16 amino acids.

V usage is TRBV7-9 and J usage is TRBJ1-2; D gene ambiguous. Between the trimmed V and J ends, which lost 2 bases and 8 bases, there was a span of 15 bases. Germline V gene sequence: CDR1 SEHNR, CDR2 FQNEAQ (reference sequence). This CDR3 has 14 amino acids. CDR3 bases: TGTGCCAGCAGCTTAAATTCCCAAACGGGCGGCTACACCTTC. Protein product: CASSLNSQTGGYTF.

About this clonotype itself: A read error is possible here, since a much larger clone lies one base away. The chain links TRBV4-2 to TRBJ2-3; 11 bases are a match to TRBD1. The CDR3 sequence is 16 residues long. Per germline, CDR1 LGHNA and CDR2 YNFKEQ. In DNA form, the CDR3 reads TGTGTCAGCAGCCTCGGACAGGGGGCTTACTCAGATACGCAGTATTTT. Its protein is CVSSLGQGAYSDTQYF.

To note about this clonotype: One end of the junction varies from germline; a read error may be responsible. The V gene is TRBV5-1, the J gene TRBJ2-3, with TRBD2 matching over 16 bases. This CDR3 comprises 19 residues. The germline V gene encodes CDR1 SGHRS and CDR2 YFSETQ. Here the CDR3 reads CASSPGLGTSGRASDMQYF. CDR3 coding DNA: TGCGCCAGCAGCCCTGGACTAGGGACTAGCGGGAGGGCCTCAGATATGCAGTATTTT.

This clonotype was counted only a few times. This CDR3 reads CSVEVDRESIQYF. CDR3 bases: TGCAGCGTTGAAGTGGACAGGGAAAGCATCCAGTACTTC. V gene TRBV29-1 combines with J gene TRBJ2-4, with TRBD1 matching over 8 bases. J gave up 13 bases and V 1 base, and 9 bases lay outside the gene matches. Germline-derived CDR1 and CDR2 are SQVTM and ANQGSEA. This CDR3 region has 13 residues.

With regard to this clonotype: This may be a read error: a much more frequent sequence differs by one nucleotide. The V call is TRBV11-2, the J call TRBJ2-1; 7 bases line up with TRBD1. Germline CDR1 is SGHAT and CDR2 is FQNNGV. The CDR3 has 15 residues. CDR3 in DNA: TGTGTCAGCAGCTCCGACAGGGCAACCTACAATGAGCAGTTCTTC. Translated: CVSSSDRATYNEQFF.

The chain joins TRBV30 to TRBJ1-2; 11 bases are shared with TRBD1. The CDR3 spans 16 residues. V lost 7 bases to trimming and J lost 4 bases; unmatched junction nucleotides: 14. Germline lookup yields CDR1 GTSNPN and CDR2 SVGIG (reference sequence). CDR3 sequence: CAYRDPRDRGFYGYTF. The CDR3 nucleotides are TGTGCCTACAGAGACCCCCGGGACAGGGGGTTCTATGGCTACACCTTC.

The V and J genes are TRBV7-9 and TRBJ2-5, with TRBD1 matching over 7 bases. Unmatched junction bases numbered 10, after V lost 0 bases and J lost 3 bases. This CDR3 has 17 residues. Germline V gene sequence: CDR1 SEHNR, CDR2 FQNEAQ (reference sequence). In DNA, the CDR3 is TGTGCCAGCAGCTTAGCGGGGGATCGAGGGGGCGAAGAGACCCAGTACTTC. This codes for CASSLAGDRGGEETQYF.

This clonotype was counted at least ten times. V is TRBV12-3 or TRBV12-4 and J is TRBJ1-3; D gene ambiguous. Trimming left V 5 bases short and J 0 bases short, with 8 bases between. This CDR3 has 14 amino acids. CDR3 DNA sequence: TGTGCCAGCAGTCGGACGGGCTCTGGAAACACCATATATTTT. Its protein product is CASSRTGSGNTIYF.

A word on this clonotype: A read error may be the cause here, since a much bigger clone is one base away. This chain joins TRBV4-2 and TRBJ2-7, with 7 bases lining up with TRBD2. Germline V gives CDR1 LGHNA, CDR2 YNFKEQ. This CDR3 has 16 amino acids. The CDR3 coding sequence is TGTGTCAGCAGCCAAGATACGGGGGAGGGCCACTACGAGCAGTACTTC. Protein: CVSSQDTGEGHYEQYF.

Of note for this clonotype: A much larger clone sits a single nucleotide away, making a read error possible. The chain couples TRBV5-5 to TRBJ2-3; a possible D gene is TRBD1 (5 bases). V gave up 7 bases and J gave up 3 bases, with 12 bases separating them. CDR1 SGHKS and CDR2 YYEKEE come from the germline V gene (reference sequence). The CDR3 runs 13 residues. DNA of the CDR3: TGTGCCAGCGGCCAACCAGGGACAGATACGCAGTATTTT. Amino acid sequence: CASGQPGTDTQYF.

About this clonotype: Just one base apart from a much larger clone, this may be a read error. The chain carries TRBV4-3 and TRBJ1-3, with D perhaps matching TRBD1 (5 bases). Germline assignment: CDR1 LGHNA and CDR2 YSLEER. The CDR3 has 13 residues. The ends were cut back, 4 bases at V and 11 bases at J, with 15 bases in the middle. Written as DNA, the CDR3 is TGCGCCAGCAGCCTAGAAACAGGTCCAGCCATATATTTT. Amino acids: CASSLETGPAIYF.

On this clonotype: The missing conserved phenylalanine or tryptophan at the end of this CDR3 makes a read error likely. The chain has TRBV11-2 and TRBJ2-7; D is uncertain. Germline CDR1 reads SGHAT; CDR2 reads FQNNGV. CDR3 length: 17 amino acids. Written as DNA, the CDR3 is TGTACCAGCAGCTTAAGTTTGAGGCTCACCCTCGTGGACGAGCAGTACCTC. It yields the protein CTSSLSLRLTLVDEQYL.